These 9 T cell receptor beta chains share one sample of origin, sequenced in a study of blood T cell repertoires in COVID-19. TCRdb's copy holds only in-frame clones and misses some; the assay was immunoSEQ multiplex PCR. The profile shows tens of thousands of clones, more than 75% of them singletons. The sequencing input was peripheral blood. Every receptor here comes from a man aged 35 to 55 with acute or convalescent COVID-19.

The genes are TRBV30 and TRBJ1-4; 9 bases are a match to TRBD1. V was clipped by 0 bases and J by 8 bases; unmatched bases: 10. Germline CDR1 and CDR2: GTSNPN and SVGIG (reference sequence). CDR3 length equals 16 residues. CDR3: CAWSVGGSGQGEKLFF. The CDR3 DNA reads as TGTGCCTGGAGTGTAGGGGGGTCGGGACAGGGAGAAAAACTGTTTTTT. Together with reference TRBV30 and TRBJ1-4, the CDR3 gives the full variable domain: SQTIHQWPATLVQPVGSPLSLECTVEGTSNPNLYWYRQAAGRGLQLLFYSVGIGQISSEVPQNLSASRPQDRQFILSSKKLLLSDSGFYLCAWSVGGSGQGEKLFFGSGTQLSVL.

DNA of the CDR3: TGTGCCAGCTGCGATGAAAGACTAGCGGGAGGGCCCCATGAGCAGTTCTTC. Its protein product is CASCDERLAGGPHEQFF. J is TRBJ2-1 and V is TRBV2; 14 positions agree with TRBD2. J was trimmed by 8 bases and V by 8 bases; bases with no gene match: 14. Germline lookup yields CDR1 SNHLY and CDR2 FYNNEI. The CDR3 runs to 17 residues. Combining the CDR3 with reference TRBV2 and TRBJ2-1 gives the whole variable domain EPEVTQTPSHQVTQMGQEVILRCVPISNHLYFYWYRQILGQKVEFLVSFYNNEISEKSEIFDDQFSVERPDGSNFTLKIRSTKLEDSAMYFCASCDERLAGGPHEQFFGPGTRLTVL.

This clone was seen more than once but under ten times. The chain recombines TRBV23-1 with TRBJ1-6, with D hard to call. TRBV23-1 is treated as an ORF (open reading frame) with a function not yet certain. CDR3 length: 18 residues. The V gene lost 8 bases and the J gene lost 0 bases, with 20 bases spanning the gap. The CDR3 loop reads CASEDARVRGSYNSPLHF. The CDR3 DNA reads TGCGCCAGCGAAGATGCTCGGGTCCGGGGCTCCTATAATTCACCCCTCCACTTT.

This chain joins TRBV27 and TRBJ2-7; possibly TRBD2 for D (5 bases). V lost 5 bases to trimming and J lost 4 bases, with 18 bases between them. The CDR3 totals 15 residues. In germline, CDR1 is MNHEY, CDR2 SMNVEV (reference sequence). The CDR3 protein is CASSTPTNTPYEQYF. The CDR3 DNA sequence: TGTGCCAGCAGTACCCCGACTAACACCCCTTACGAGCAGTACTTC.

V gene TRBV29-1 combines with J gene TRBJ2-7; TRBD2 matches 7 bases. Trimming took 4 bases from V and 6 from J; bases not matched to a gene: 18. The CDR3 sequence is 16 residues long. Germline loops: CDR1 SQVTM, CDR2 ANQGSEA. The CDR3 sequence: CSVAETSVIGSGEQYF. The CDR3 DNA reads TGCAGCGTTGCGGAAACTAGCGTTATCGGATCTGGCGAGCAGTACTTC.

This clone was counted a single time. CDR3 sequence (DNA): TGTGCCAGCAGTTCTACAGGGTCTACAGATACGCAGTATTTT. Residues: CASSSTGSTDTQYF. The chain combines TRBV27 with TRBJ2-3; D may be TRBD1 (6 bases). The CDR3 has 14 residues. CDR1 and CDR2 (germline): MNHEY, SMNVEV (reference sequence). V lost 4 bases and J lost 3, with 11 bases in between.

The chain uses TRBV14 and TRBJ2-2; D perhaps matches TRBD1 (6 bases). CDR1 is SGHDN and CDR2 is FVKESK in the germline V gene. V gave up 4 bases and J gave up 1 base, with 10 bases separating them. The CDR3 contains 15 residues. The CDR3: CASSRGTQNTGELFF. CDR3 DNA: TGTGCCAGCAGCCGAGGGACACAGAACACCGGGGAGCTGTTTTTT.

The chain joins TRBV5-6 to TRBJ1-2, with 8 bases identical to TRBD1. In germline, CDR1 is SGHDT, CDR2 YYEEEE. The CDR3 is made up of 14 amino acids. Losses at the gene ends were 4 bases for V and 3 bases for J; bases not matched to a gene: 5. The DNA of the CDR3 is TGTGCCAGCAGCCCGACAGGGGACTACTATGGCTACACCTTC. This encodes CASSPTGDYYGYTF.

The genes are TRBV2 and TRBJ2-5; the D gene is possibly TRBD2 (6 bases). Germline lookup yields CDR1 SNHLY and CDR2 FYNNEI. V gave up 2 bases and J gave up 3 bases, with 7 bases separating them. This CDR3 region has 13 residues. CDR3: CASSEPGEETQYF. CDR3 nucleotide sequence: TGTGCCAGCAGTGAACCGGGAGAAGAGACCCAGTACTTC.